A single T cell receptor beta chain is shown here with its context. Its antigen is still unknown. Each of the donors had around 10 milliliters of peripheral blood drawn into EDTA-treated Vacutainer tubes. The germline gives CDR1 LNHNV, CDR2 YYDKDF (reference sequence). Trimming cost V 0 bases and J 4 bases, with 11 bases left between them. The CDR3 runs to 15 residues. Combining a sample-barcoded 5' primer with a J-beta primer mix, a second PCR ran for roughly 7 to 12 cycles. TCRdb used MiXCR to reprocess the 5' RACE reads, holding one entry per CDR3 protein. The sample includes about 1.7 million distinct CDR3 sequences, 28% of them seen just once. This specimen belongs to a study of blood T cells in healthy people across ages. Findings and limits, study-wide: A strong correlation was seen between TCR beta diversity and naive T cell percentage. Underestimates were what the diversity estimates from one million T cells were considered to be.

Sequences were obtained from blood. This chain uses TRBV15 with TRBJ2-3; D is possibly TRBD1 (6 bases). The receptor was derived from a woman in her twenties or thirties in good health. The CDR3 region has the DNA TGTGCCACCAGCAGAGATGGGGCAGGGGCAGATACGCAGTATTTT. It yields the protein CATSRDGAGADTQYF.